This TCR beta chain was observed in a study of cytomegalovirus exposure and HLA in healthy donors. Points from the study as a whole: The dataset shows that most TCR sequences were rare, while some public TCRs occurred in many donors. A few CMV-associated chains were confirmed in vitro to be specific for CMV antigens.

This clone was seen more than once but under ten times. The antigen remains undetermined. V shed 5 bases and J shed 2 bases, with 13 bases lying between them. Per the germline V gene, CDR1 is MNHEY and CDR2 is SVGAGI. This CDR3 has 14 amino acids. The primer mix had 60 Vbeta and 13 Jbeta primers. As handled by the study authors: The count from a later analysis was some 83 million unique TCR beta chains, some 12 million of them shared. Sequencing was performed with immunoSEQ multiplex PCR; in TCRdb, only in-frame clones are kept and a portion is missing. V, J and clone size reflect that table, while D and trimming were determined from the DNA. In the table there are tens of thousands of clones, 87% of which are singletons.

The TCR originated in a woman aged 40 to 50 in good health and CMV-seropositive. V usage is TRBV6-5 and J usage is TRBJ2-7; weak D call: TRBD2 (5 bases). The sequenced material came from PBMCs. CDR3 sequence (DNA): TGTGCCAGCAGTCCAAAAGACTACGCCTACGAGCAGTACTTC. Protein: CASSPKDYAYEQYF.